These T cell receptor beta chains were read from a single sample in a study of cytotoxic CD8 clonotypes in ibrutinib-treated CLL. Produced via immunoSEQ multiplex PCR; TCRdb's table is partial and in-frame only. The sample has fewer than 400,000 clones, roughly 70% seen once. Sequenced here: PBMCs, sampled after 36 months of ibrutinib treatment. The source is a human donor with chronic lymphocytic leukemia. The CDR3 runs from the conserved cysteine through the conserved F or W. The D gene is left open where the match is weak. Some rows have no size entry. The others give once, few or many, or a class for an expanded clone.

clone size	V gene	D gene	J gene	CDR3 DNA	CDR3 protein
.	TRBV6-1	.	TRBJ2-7	TGTGCCAGCAATGAGGGCACCTACTACGAGCAGTACTTC	CASNEGTYYEQYF
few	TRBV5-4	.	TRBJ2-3	TGTGCCAGCAGCTTTTTGCGTGGGGGCACAGATACGCAGTATTTT	CASSFLRGGTDTQYF
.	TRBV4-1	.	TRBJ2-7	TGCGCCAGCAGCCAAGCCCCACCAGGGACCTACGAGCAGTACTTC	CASSQAPPGTYEQYF
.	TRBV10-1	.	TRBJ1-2	TGCGCCAGCAGTGAGTACGGGAACTATGGCTACACCTTC	CASSEYGNYGYTF
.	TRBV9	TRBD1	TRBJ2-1	TGTGCCAGCAGCCCAAGGACAGGAACGAATGAGCAGTTCTTC	CASSPRTGTNEQFF
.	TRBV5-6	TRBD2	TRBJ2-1	TGTGCCAGCAGCTTCCCCGGACTAGCGGGAGTCAATGAGCAGTTCTTC	CASSFPGLAGVNEQFF
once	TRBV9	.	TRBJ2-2	TGTGCCAGCAGCGTAGCTGACGTGGGATGGAACACCGGGGAGCTGTTTTTT	CASSVADVGWNTGELFF
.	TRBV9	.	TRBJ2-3	TGTGCCAGCAGCGTAGGTGGATACGCGGATACGCAGTATTTT	CASSVGGYADTQYF
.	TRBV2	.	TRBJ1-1	TGTGCCAGCAGTGAAGATCTAGGGAACACTGAAGCTTTCTTT	CASSEDLGNTEAFF
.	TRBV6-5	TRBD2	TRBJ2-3	TGTGCCAGCAGTTACGTAGCGGGAAGCACAGATACGCAGTATTTT	CASSYVAGSTDTQYF
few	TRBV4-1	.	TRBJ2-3	TGCGCCAGCAGCCACCCCGGGACGATCAGCACAGATACGCAGTATTTT	CASSHPGTISTDTQYF
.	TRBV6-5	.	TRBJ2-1	TGTGCCAGCAGACCCCGGAGACCCCTTGACCATGAGCAGTTCTTC	CASRPRRPLDHEQFF
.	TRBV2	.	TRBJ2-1	TGTGCCAGCAGCCCACCGGGGAGTTACTTGCAGTTCTTC	CASSPPGSYLQFF
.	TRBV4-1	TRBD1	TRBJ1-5	TGCGCCAGCAGGGGGACAGTGCCCCAGCATTTT	CASRGTVPQHF
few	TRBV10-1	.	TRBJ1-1	TGCGCCAGCAGTCTGGGGATGAACACTGAAGCTTTCTTT	CASSLGMNTEAFF
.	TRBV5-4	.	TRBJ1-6	TGTGCCAGCAGAAAAACGGTCGGGTCCTATAATTCACCCCTCCACTTT	CASRKTVGSYNSPLHF
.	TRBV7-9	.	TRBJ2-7	TGTGCCAGCAGTCCTCCCGGTTCGGGGGGCGCGCGGGAGCAGTACTTC	CASSPPGSGGAREQYF
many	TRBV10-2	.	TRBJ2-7	TGCGCCAGCAGTGGGACAGCCCCCTACGAGCAGTACTTC	CASSGTAPYEQYF
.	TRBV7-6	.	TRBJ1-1	TGTGCCAGCAGCTTAGGAGTTGGGAGCACTGAAGCTTTCTTT	CASSLGVGSTEAFF
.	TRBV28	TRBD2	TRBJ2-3	TGTGCCAGCAGAATAGCGGGCCCCACAGATACGCAGTATTTT	CASRIAGPTDTQYF
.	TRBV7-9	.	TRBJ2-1	TGTGCCAGCAGCTTACAAGGTGGCAATGAGCAGTTCTTC	CASSLQGGNEQFF
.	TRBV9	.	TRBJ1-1	TGTGCCAGCAGCGTAGGATCCGGGCCAAAGGCTTTCTTT	CASSVGSGPKAFF
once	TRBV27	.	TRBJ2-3	TGTGCCAGCAGGCATTGGACAGCTAGCACAGATACGCAGTATTTT	CASRHWTASTDTQYF
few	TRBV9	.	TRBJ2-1	TGTGCCAGCAGCGTAGGGAGCTCCTACAATGAGCAGTTCTTC	CASSVGSSYNEQFF
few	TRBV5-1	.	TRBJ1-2	TGCGCCAGCAGCCAGGCAGGTGGCTACACCTTC	CASSQAGGYTF
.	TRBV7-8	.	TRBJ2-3	TGTGCCAGCAGCTACCGGCGAGATACGCAGTATTTT	CASSYRRDTQYF
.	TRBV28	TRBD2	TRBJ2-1	TGTGCCAGCACCCTCTTTAGCGGGAGGTTCTACAATGAGCAGTTCTTC	CASTLFSGRFYNEQFF
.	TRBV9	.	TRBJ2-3	TGTGCCAGCAGCGTAGTCCTGGGCGGAATCACAGATACGCAGTATTTT	CASSVVLGGITDTQYF
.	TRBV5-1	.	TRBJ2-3	TGCGCCAGCAGCTTTAAAGATACGCAGTATTTT	CASSFKDTQYF
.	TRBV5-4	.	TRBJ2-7	TGTGCCAGCAGCTATGGGGGGGACAGAGCCTACGAGCAGTACTTC	CASSYGGDRAYEQYF
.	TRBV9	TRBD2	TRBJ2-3	TGTGCCAGCAGCGTAGCTCCGGCTAGCGGGAGTATTACAGATACGCAGTATTTT	CASSVAPASGSITDTQYF
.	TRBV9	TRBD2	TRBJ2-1	TGTGCCAGCAGCGCTAGCGGGATTAATGAGCAGTTCTTC	CASSASGINEQFF
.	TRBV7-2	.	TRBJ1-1	TGTGCCAGCAGCTTTCAAGGAAGGGCCACTGAAGCTTTCTTT	CASSFQGRATEAFF
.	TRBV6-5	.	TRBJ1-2	TGTGCCAGCAGTTACTCGACCCTCTATGGCTACACCTTC	CASSYSTLYGYTF
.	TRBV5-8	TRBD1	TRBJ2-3	TGTGCCAGCAGCTTCGGGGACAGTGTCACAGATACGCAGTATTTT	CASSFGDSVTDTQYF
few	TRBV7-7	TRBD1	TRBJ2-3	TGTGCCAGCAGCCCAGGACAGGGGATGGCAGATACGCAGTATTTT	CASSPGQGMADTQYF
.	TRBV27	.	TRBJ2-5	TGTGCCAGCAGTTTATTGGGACGGCAAGAGACCCAGTACTTC	CASSLLGRQETQYF
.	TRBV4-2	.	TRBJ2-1	TGTGCCAGCAGCCAAGAGGAGGGCTCCTACAATGAGCAGTTCTTC	CASSQEEGSYNEQFF
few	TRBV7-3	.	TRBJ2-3	TGTGCCAGCAGCTTAGAAAGGGTCACAGATACGCAGTATTTT	CASSLERVTDTQYF
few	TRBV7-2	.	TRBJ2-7	TGTGCCAGCAGCCATCCTGGGGTGGGTTCCTACGAGCAGTACTTC	CASSHPGVGSYEQYF
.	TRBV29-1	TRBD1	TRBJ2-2	TGCAGCGTTTTAGGGGTTGCAGGGGGCAAAGCCGGGGAGCTGTTTTTT	CSVLGVAGGKAGELFF
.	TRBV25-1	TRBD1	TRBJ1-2	TGTGCCAGCAGTGAATATTCCGACAGGGGTTACTATGGCTACACCTTC	CASSEYSDRGYYGYTF
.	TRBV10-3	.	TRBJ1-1	TGTGCCACCATACGGGCAGAGAACACTGAAGCTTTCTTT	CATIRAENTEAFF